These T cell receptor beta chains were read from a single sample in a study of technical replicates of blood from four donors. Clones were read by immunoSEQ multiplex PCR, and TCRdb kept only the in-frame ones, dropping some. The sample includes fewer than 60,000 clones, 90% to 95% of them seen just once. Sequenced: PBMCs. These receptors were obtained from a human donor in good health. Some clones in this sample may be carry-over from other donors' samples. Both conserved end residues are trimmed from each CDR3.

j_call v_call cdr3_aa
TRBJ2-5 TRBV5-4 ASSLGDNQETQY
TRBJ1-4 TRBV7-9 ASSLIQGAGEKLF
TRBJ2-2 TRBV6-6 ASSYQAGVPGELF
TRBJ2-1 TRBV13 ASSAPTSSYNEQF
TRBJ2-3 TRBV5-1 ASSSSGTSGGPNTQY
TRBJ2-3 TRBV5-4 ASSSRQGSTDTQY
TRBJ2-1 TRBV6-5 ASSLQGARNEQF
TRBJ2-7 TRBV4-2 ASSQEGLAGSYEQY
TRBJ1-1 TRBV19 ASLGGIMNTEAF
TRBJ2-3 TRBV5-6 ASSPRFNTQY
TRBJ1-2 TRBV10-2 ATKETGFWYGYT
TRBJ2-3 TRBV7-3 ASSLGTSGARGDTQY
TRBJ2-7 TRBV6-5 ASSYGARFLSEQY
TRBJ2-2 TRBV4-2 ASSYDYINTGELF
TRBJ1-2 TRBV30 ACFAIGLSNYGYT